These 18 T cell receptor beta chains were all obtained from the same sample, sequenced in a study of molecular identifiers for immune sequencing clone quantification. TCRdb fed the PCR reads into MiXCR, producing one record per CDR3 protein. Among under 600,000 distinct CDR3 sequences, about 22% were seen once, and the ten largest hold about 0.8%. The sample taken for sequencing was naive CD8+ T cells from blood, with Jurkat cell RNA spiked in. The subset denotes: FACS-sorted CD8+CD4-CCR7+CD45RA+ naive T cells. The origin of the receptors is a human donor in good health. Some libraries in this study had Jurkat cell RNA spiked in.

CDR3 in DNA: TGTGCCAGCAGCTTTAATCCTAGCGGGACCCCTGGGTACGAGCAGTACTTC. It translates to CASSFNPSGTPGYEQYF. The chain combines TRBV7-9 with TRBJ2-7; 9 bases are shared with TRBD2. CDR3 size: 17 residues. Germline values: CDR1 SEHNR, CDR2 FQNEAQ (reference sequence). V lost 3 bases to trimming and J lost 4 bases; unmatched junction nucleotides: 13.

Concerning this clonotype itself: A clone one base away is much larger, so this may be a read error. This chain joins TRBV20-1 and TRBJ2-7; D is perhaps TRBD1 or TRBD2 (6 bases each). The CDR3 is made up of 14 amino acids. Between the trimmed V and J ends, which lost 6 bases and 2 bases, there was a span of 17 bases. CDR1 and CDR2 from the germline V gene are DFQATT and SNEGSKA (reference sequence). The CDR3 spells CSAAIPGAPYEQYF. The CDR3 nucleotides read TGCAGTGCAGCGATCCCGGGGGCGCCCTACGAGCAGTACTTC.

This clonotype was recorded many times. The chain joins TRBV7-6 to TRBJ2-3; no firm D call. Germline V gene sequence: CDR1 SGHVS, CDR2 FNYEAQ. The ends were cut back, 5 bases at V and 3 bases at J, with 21 bases in the middle. The length of the CDR3 is 17 residues. This CDR3 reads CASSLPFGLSETDTQYF. CDR3 DNA: TGTGCCAGCAGCCTCCCTTTCGGGCTATCTGAGACAGATACGCAGTATTTT.

This clonotype was recorded many times. The chain carries TRBV7-3 and TRBJ2-3, with 9 bases identical to TRBD2. The CDR3 runs to 17 residues. From germline, CDR1 is SGHTA and CDR2 FQGTGA. The junction had 11 bases not matched to a gene; V was cut back by 4 bases and J by 3 bases. CDR3 sequence (DNA): TGTGCCAGCAGCTCTGACCTAGCGGGGATGCAAACAGATACGCAGTATTTT. It yields the protein CASSSDLAGMQTDTQYF.

As for this clonotype: The junction does not match germline at one end; this may be a read error. The chain employs TRBV27 and TRBJ2-1, with D perhaps matching TRBD2 (6 bases). Germline loops: CDR1 MNHEY, CDR2 SMNVEV (reference sequence). The length of the CDR3 is 12 residues. The CDR3 here is CASSSDYNEQSF. The CDR3 nucleotides read TGTGCCAGCAGTTCGGACTACAATGAGCAGTCCTTC.

CDR3 in DNA: TGTGCCACCAGCCCAATAGCGGATGCCACAGATACGCAGTATTTT. Translated: CATSPIADATDTQYF. V is TRBV24-1 and J is TRBJ2-3; tentatively, D is TRBD2 (6 bases). The germline V and J ends were trimmed by 7 bases and 2 bases, with 15 bases remaining between them. The CDR3 is 15 residues long. Germline V gene lookup returns CDR1 KGHDR and CDR2 SFDVKD.

This clonotype was counted many times. The chain carries TRBV27 and TRBJ1-5; no clear D gene. This CDR3 is built from 12 residues. Germline CDR1 MNHEY, CDR2 SMNVEV (reference sequence). The ends were cut back, 5 bases at V and 3 bases at J, with 5 bases in the middle. The CDR3 nucleotides read TGTGCCAGCAGTGCCCACAATCAGCCCCAGCATTTT. This translates into CASSAHNQPQHF.

The gene calls are TRBV5-4 and TRBJ2-3; TRBD2 aligns across 12 bases. The V segment lost 1 base and the J segment 5 bases; nucleotides outside the gene matches: 8. CDR1 SGHNT and CDR2 YYREEE come from the germline V gene (reference sequence). There are 17 residues in the CDR3. The CDR3 is CASSLWLAGGRRDTQYF. CDR3 bases: TGTGCCAGCAGCTTGTGGCTAGCGGGGGGGCGAAGAGATACGCAGTATTTT.

On this clonotype itself: This may come from a read error, since a much larger clone is one base off. The CDR3 here is CASSSYGDYQPQHF. The CDR3 DNA follows: TGTGCCAGCAGCTCGTATGGGGACTACCAGCCCCAGCATTTT. The chain employs TRBV5-4 and TRBJ1-5; D perhaps matches TRBD1 (5 bases). Trimming pared 3 bases from V and 7 bases from J, leaving 14 bases between. CDR3 length equals 14 residues. CDR1 and CDR2 (germline): SGHNT, YYREEE (reference sequence). The full variable domain, with the rest looked up from reference TRBV5-4 and TRBJ1-5, is ETGVTQSPTHLIKTRGQQVTLRCSSQSGHNTVSWYQQALGQGPQFIFQYYREEENGRGNFPPRFSGLQFPNYSSELNVNALELDDSALYLCASSSYGDYQPQHFGDGTRLSIL.

With regard to this clonotype: A much larger clone sits a single nucleotide away, making a read error possible. DNA of the CDR3: TGTGCCAGCAGTTGGATGCTGGGGGCCAACGTCCTGCCTTTC. Its protein product is CASSWMLGANVLPF. The chain carries TRBV6-5 and TRBJ2-6, with D possibly being TRBD1 (6 bases). This CDR3 contains 14 residues. The germline V gene encodes CDR1 MNHEY and CDR2 SVGAGI.

Many counts were recorded for this clonotype. This chain connects TRBV7-2 to TRBJ2-3, with D perhaps matching TRBD1 or TRBD2 (5 bases each). CDR1 and CDR2 from the germline V gene are SGHTA and FQGNSA. This CDR3 has 16 residues. Trimming shortened V by 5 bases and J by 4 bases, and 19 bases separated the two germline ends. CDR3 loop: CASSPGAFVSADTQYF. CDR3 nucleotide sequence: TGTGCCAGCAGCCCCGGGGCATTCGTTTCCGCAGATACGCAGTATTTT.

The genes are TRBV27 and TRBJ2-3, with 16 positions matching TRBD2. Germline values: CDR1 MNHEY, CDR2 SMNVEV (reference sequence). CDR3 length: 22 amino acids. The J segment lost 4 bases and the V segment lost 2 bases, leaving 18 bases of the junction unmatched. The CDR3 DNA reads TGTGCCAGCAGTTTACAAAGACCCGTCCCGGGACTAGCGGGAGGGATCGCAGATACGCAGTATTTT. Translation gives CASSLQRPVPGLAGGIADTQYF.

V is TRBV6-5 and J is TRBJ2-2, with 9 bases lining up with TRBD2. V was clipped by 4 bases and J by 3 bases; unmatched bases: 18. Germline V gene sequence: CDR1 MNHEY, CDR2 SVGAGI. The CDR3 is made up of 20 amino acids. Here the CDR3 reads CASSFFSGTSSLIYTGELFF. The CDR3 nucleotides are TGTGCCAGCAGTTTTTTTTCCGGGACTAGCTCCCTGATTTACACCGGGGAGCTGTTTTTT.

This clonotype was counted between two and nine times. V is TRBV7-9 and J is TRBJ2-1; 7 nucleotides line up with TRBD2. The V segment lost 5 bases and the J segment 7 bases; nucleotides outside the gene matches: 5. The germline gives CDR1 SEHNR, CDR2 FQNEAQ (reference sequence). This CDR3 region has 13 residues. DNA for the CDR3: TGTGCCAGCAGCCCGGGAGGCCTGAATGAGCAGTTCTTC. The encoded protein is CASSPGGLNEQFF. The full variable domain, completed using reference TRBV7-9 and TRBJ2-1, is DTGVSQNPRHKITKRGQNVTFRCDPISEHNRLYWYRQTLGQGPEFLTYFQNEAQLEKSRLLSDRFSAERPKGSFSTLEIQRTEQGDSAMYLCASSPGGLNEQFFGPGTRLTVL.

The gene calls are TRBV29-1 and TRBJ2-2, with 7 bases aligning to TRBD2. The CDR3 totals 16 residues. The germline V gene encodes CDR1 SQVTM and CDR2 ANQGSEA. V shed 5 bases and J 4 bases; nucleotides not matched to a gene: 13. The CDR3 DNA follows: TGCAGCGTTTGGGGTGGCCGGGACTACGGCACCGGGGAGCTGTTTTTT. Residues: CSVWGGRDYGTGELFF.

V usage is TRBV21-1 and J usage is TRBJ2-1; the DNA was not used to check the table's D call, TRBD1. TRBV21-1 is designated a pseudogene. The CDR3 has 18 residues. The CDR3 region has the DNA TGTGCCAGCAGCAGATTAGAGGACAGTTCTAGCTCCTACAATGAGCAGTTCTTC. It specifies CASSRLEDSSSSYNEQFF.

About this clonotype itself: One end of the junction is discordant with germline, which a read error may explain. V usage is TRBV12-3 or TRBV12-4 and J usage is TRBJ1-5; D is unresolved. There are 14 residues in the CDR3. The CDR3 region has the DNA TGTGCCGGCAGTTTTTCCAGAGATAATCAGCCCCAGCATTTT. Its translation: CAGSFSRDNQPQHF.

This clonotype was detected only a few times. This rearrangement joins TRBV7-2 to TRBJ2-1; D might be TRBD2 (7 bases). The germline gives CDR1 SGHTA, CDR2 FQGNSA. Between the trimmed V and J ends, which lost 1 base and 3 bases, there was a span of 13 bases. The CDR3 has 16 amino acids. The CDR3 protein is CASSLVGGGLYNEQFF. The CDR3 DNA reads as TGTGCCAGCAGCTTAGTGGGGGGGGGCCTCTACAATGAGCAGTTCTTC.